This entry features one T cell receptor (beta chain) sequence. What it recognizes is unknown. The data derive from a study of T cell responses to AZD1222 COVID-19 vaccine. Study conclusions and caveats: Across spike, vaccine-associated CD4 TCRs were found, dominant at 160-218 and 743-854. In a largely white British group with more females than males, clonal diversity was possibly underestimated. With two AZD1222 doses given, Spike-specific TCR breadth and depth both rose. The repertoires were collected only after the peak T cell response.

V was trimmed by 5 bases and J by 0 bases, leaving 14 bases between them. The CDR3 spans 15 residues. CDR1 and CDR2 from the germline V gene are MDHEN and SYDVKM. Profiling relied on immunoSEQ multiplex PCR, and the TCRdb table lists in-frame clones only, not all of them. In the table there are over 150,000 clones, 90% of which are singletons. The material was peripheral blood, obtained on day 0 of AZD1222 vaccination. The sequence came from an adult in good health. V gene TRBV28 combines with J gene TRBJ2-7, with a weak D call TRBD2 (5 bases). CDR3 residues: CASSGLIAYSYEQYF. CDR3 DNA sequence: TGTGCCAGCAGTGGACTGATTGCCTACTCCTACGAGCAGTACTTC.